The clone carrying this T cell receptor beta chain was seen just once. The antigen is undetermined. At one boundary the junction diverges from the germline segment, which might be a read error. This sample stems from a study of tumor-infiltrating lymphocytes in primary liver carcinoma. Regarding the study as a whole: A small share of top clones, only about 7-24%, was found in all five tumor regions.

Germline V gene sequence: CDR1 LGHNA, CDR2 YNFKEQ. The CDR3 runs to 15 residues. From approximately 20-30 mg of unsorted bulk tissue, DNA and RNA were co-extracted together. Each of the tumor samples contained in excess of 80% viable tumor cells. A primer matching the constant region was used to make TCR beta cDNA from approximately 520 ng of total RNA. Library construction for TCR beta comprised three nested multiplex PCR rounds performed with slightly modified ARM-PCR. The first two PCR rounds used TRBV1-TRBV30 primers with a Cbeta primer, 10 cycles each. TCRdb re-called the multiplex PCR reads through MiXCR, storing one row per CDR3 protein. The sample has 100,000 to 120,000 distinct CDR3 sequences, approximately 78% seen once.

This chain joins TRBV4-2 and TRBJ2-3, with D possibly matching TRBD2 (5 bases). Material: liver tumor tissue from sampling region 3. Subset denoted: tumor region T3, left-lateral pole. This receptor was obtained from a man aged 40-55 years with primary liver carcinoma and hepatitis B virus infection. CDR3 DNA: TGTGCCAACAGCCTTGAGGTGGAAGGAGGAGATACGCAGTATTTT. This sequence encodes CANSLEVEGGDTQYF.